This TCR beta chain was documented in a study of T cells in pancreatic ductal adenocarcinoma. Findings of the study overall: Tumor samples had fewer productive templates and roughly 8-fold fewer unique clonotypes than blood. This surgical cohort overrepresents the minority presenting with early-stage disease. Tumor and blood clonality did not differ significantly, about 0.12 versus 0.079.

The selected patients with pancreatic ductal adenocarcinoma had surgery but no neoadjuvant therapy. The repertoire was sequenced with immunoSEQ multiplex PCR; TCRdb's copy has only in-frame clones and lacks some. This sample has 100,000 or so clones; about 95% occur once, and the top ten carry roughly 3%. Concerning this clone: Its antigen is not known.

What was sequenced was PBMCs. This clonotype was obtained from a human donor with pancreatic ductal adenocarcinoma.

The CDR3 region has the DNA TGTGCCAGCAGCTTAGGACTATACAATGAGCAGTTCTTC. This sequence encodes CASSLGLYNEQFF. V and J are TRBV7-3 and TRBJ2-1; the D gene is possibly TRBD2 (6 bases). The CDR3 is 13 residues long. V lost 2 bases and J 4 bases, leaving 6 bases between the germline ends. CDR1 SGHTA and CDR2 FQGTGA come from the germline V gene.